The 29 T cell receptor beta chains reported below all come from one sample, sequenced in a study of neurological immune-mediated disorders. TCRdb fed the 5' RACE reads into MiXCR, producing one record per CDR3 protein. The sample lists some 66,000 distinct CDR3 sequences; 3.5% to 5% were seen once. The sequencing sample was made of PBMCs. Every receptor here comes from a man aged 30-40 years with multiple sclerosis.

This clonotype was recorded at least ten times. J is TRBJ2-4 and V is TRBV25-1; 8 bases map to TRBD2. J was trimmed by 4 bases and V by 1 base; bases with no gene match: 3. From germline, CDR1 is MGHDK and CDR2 SYGVNS. This CDR3 contains 15 residues. CDR3 loop: CASSEWRGGKNIQYF. The CDR3 region has the DNA TGTGCCAGCAGTGAATGGCGCGGGGGGAAAAACATTCAGTACTTC.

On this clonotype itself: A read error is possible here, since a much larger clone lies one base away. The V and J genes are TRBV9 and TRBJ2-7; TRBD2 aligns across 8 bases. Germline V CDR1 and CDR2: SGDLS, YYNGEE. The CDR3 sequence is 18 residues long. Unmatched junction bases numbered 14, after V lost 0 bases and J lost 3 bases. CDR3 DNA sequence: TGTGCCAGCAGCGTAGCCCCGGGGGGGGGATCGGTAGTCTACGAGCAGTACTTC. Amino acid sequence: CASSVAPGGGSVVYEQYF.

Ten or more counts support this clonotype. The V and J genes are TRBV6-5 and TRBJ1-1, with D perhaps matching TRBD1 (5 bases). Trimming cost V 6 bases and J 11 bases, with 16 bases left between them. Germline V gene lookup returns CDR1 MNHEY and CDR2 SVGAGI. CDR3 length: 12 amino acids. Here the CDR3 reads CASRGLRDEAFF. CDR3 sequence (DNA): TGTGCCAGCAGGGGTCTCAGGGACGAGGCTTTCTTT.

At least ten counts were recorded for this clonotype. V is TRBV9 and J is TRBJ2-3, with D unresolved. Between the trimmed V and J ends, which lost 3 bases and 6 bases, there was a span of 11 bases. The CDR3 contains 13 residues. CDR1 is SGDLS and CDR2 is YYNGEE in the germline V gene. CDR3 amino acids: CASSAPLSDTQYF. The CDR3 DNA is TGTGCCAGCAGCGCCCCACTATCGGATACGCAGTATTTT.

This clonotype has a handful of counts. The rearrangement links TRBV6-4 to TRBJ2-1, with D perhaps assigned TRBD1 or TRBD2 (5 bases each). The CDR3 is 13 amino acids. CDR1 is MRHNA, CDR2 SNTAGT, per germline. V was pared by 5 bases and J by 6 bases, with 11 bases between. This chain's CDR3 is CASSLGERNEQFF. In DNA form, the CDR3 reads TGTGCCAGCAGTCTAGGGGAGCGCAATGAGCAGTTCTTC.

This clonotype was recorded many times. V and J are TRBV7-9 and TRBJ1-2, with TRBD1 identical over 8 bases. Trimming took 5 bases from V and 5 from J; bases not matched to a gene: 4. CDR3 length: 13 amino acids. Germline loops: CDR1 SEHNR, CDR2 FQNEAQ (reference sequence). The CDR3 sequence: CASSIWTGYGYTF. CDR3 nucleotides: TGTGCCAGCAGCATCTGGACAGGGTATGGCTACACCTTC.

A note on this clonotype: A read error is possible here, since a much larger clone lies one base away. V gene TRBV5-1 combines with J gene TRBJ1-2; 10 nucleotides align to TRBD1. V lost 7 bases to trimming and J lost 7 bases; unmatched junction nucleotides: 13. The length of the CDR3 is 15 residues. Germline V gene sequence: CDR1 SGHRS, CDR2 YFSETQ. CDR3 bases: TGCGCCAGCGACCAACCGGGACAGGGGAGTGGTGGCTACACCTTC. Protein product: CASDQPGQGSGGYTF.

Many counts were recorded for this clonotype. J is TRBJ1-2 and V is TRBV24-1; D remains unclear. Germline V lookup: CDR1 KGHDR, CDR2 SFDVKD. The V end was cut by 3 bases, the J end by 5 bases, with 12 bases between. The CDR3 extends over 14 amino acids. CDR3 residues: CATSDATSWYGYTF. CDR3 nucleotide sequence: TGTGCCACCAGTGATGCGACCTCTTGGTATGGCTACACCTTC.

This clonotype was observed many times. The rearrangement links TRBV6-1 to TRBJ2-3; D is perhaps TRBD2 (5 bases). The CDR3 has 13 amino acids. Per germline, CDR1 MNHNS and CDR2 SASEGT. V gave up 2 bases and J gave up 6 bases, with 9 bases separating them. The CDR3 spells CASSEPRRDTQYF. In DNA form, the CDR3 reads TGTGCCAGCAGTGAACCACGGAGGGATACGCAGTATTTT.

The V call is TRBV2, the J call TRBJ1-2, with a tentative D call TRBD1 (6 bases). The CDR3 runs to 14 residues. Trimming removed 7 bases at V and 3 bases at J, with 15 bases between. CDR1 SNHLY and CDR2 FYNNEI come from the germline V gene. The CDR3 nucleotides are TGTGCCAGCACCGAAACAGGGCTCTACTATGGCTACACCTTC. Translating gives CASTETGLYYGYTF.

This clonotype was observed many times. This chain uses TRBV20-1 with TRBJ2-3, with 8 positions matching TRBD2. Germline CDR1 is DFQATT and CDR2 is SNEGSKA (reference sequence). This CDR3 has 15 amino acids. With 5 bases clipped from V and 0 bases from J, the junction kept 7 bases outside the gene matches. CDR3 in DNA: TGCAGTGCTCGGGACCAGCGGGGGAGCACAGATACGCAGTATTTT. Amino acids: CSARDQRGSTDTQYF.

In this sample, this clonotype turned up many times. The chain links TRBV20-1 to TRBJ2-4; D is unresolved. Trimming stripped 3 bases from V and 8 bases from J, with 14 bases between. Germline assignment: CDR1 DFQATT and CDR2 SNEGSKA (reference sequence). This CDR3 region has 13 residues. This chain's CDR3 is CSASGTVGDIQYF. The CDR3 DNA follows: TGCAGTGCTAGTGGAACCGTTGGTGACATTCAGTACTTC.

This clonotype was seen at least ten times. This chain uses TRBV5-1 with TRBJ1-1; D not resolved. The CDR3 is made up of 14 amino acids. Deletions cut 2 bases from V and 1 base from J, with 9 bases between. Looked up from germline, CDR1 is SGHRS and CDR2 is YFSETQ. The CDR3 nucleotides are TGCGCCAGCAGCTTATCGAGTGAGAACACTGAAGCTTTCTTT. It encodes CASSLSSENTEAFF.

Many counts were recorded for this clonotype. The chain has TRBV5-1 and TRBJ2-7, with D possibly TRBD1 on 6 matching bases. The CDR3 is made up of 12 amino acids. The germline V gene encodes CDR1 SGHRS and CDR2 YFSETQ. With 4 bases removed from V and 6 bases from J, the gap between germline ends came to 11 bases. CDR3 in DNA: TGCGCCAGCAGCCCCCCAGGGGCCGAGCAGTACTTC. Translating it yields CASSPPGAEQYF.

There are many counts of this clonotype. The chain is built from TRBV29-1 and TRBJ2-4; D not certain. The CDR3 totals 14 residues. The V end lost 0 bases, the J end lost 7 bases, and 13 bases lay between the germline ends. Germline V CDR1 and CDR2: SQVTM, ANQGSEA. CDR3 in amino acids: CSVEDRRERNIQYF. CDR3 sequence (DNA): TGCAGCGTTGAAGATCGTAGAGAGAGGAACATTCAGTACTTC.

This clonotype was seen repeatedly, ten times or more. The rearrangement uses TRBV20-1 and TRBJ1-1; no firm D call. Germline-derived CDR1 and CDR2 are DFQATT and SNEGSKA (reference sequence). The CDR3 extends over 14 amino acids. V was clipped by 6 bases and J by 6 bases, with 20 bases between them. CDR3 residues: CSAPPGGKVSEAFF. Here the CDR3 DNA reads TGCAGTGCCCCCCCAGGAGGGAAGGTATCTGAAGCTTTCTTT.

The V and J genes are TRBV5-1 and TRBJ2-5; 9 positions agree with TRBD1. The CDR3 has 14 residues. Germline CDR1 SGHRS, CDR2 YFSETQ. V lost 4 bases, J lost 1 base, and 2 bases stayed unmatched. CDR3 nucleotides: TGCGCCAGCAGCGGACAGGGGTCCCAAGAGACCCAGTACTTC. Residues: CASSGQGSQETQYF.

This clonotype has ten or more counts. One end of the junction is discordant with germline, which a read error may explain. This chain links TRBV5-6 with TRBJ1-6; 7 bases are a match to TRBD1. This CDR3 has 15 amino acids. Germline loops: CDR1 SGHDT, CDR2 YYEEEE. The CDR3 sequence is CASSLVGQGVSPLNF. As DNA, the CDR3 is TGTGCCAGCAGCTTGGTAGGGCAGGGGGTTTCACCCCTCAACTTT.

This clonotype was seen repeatedly, ten times or more. A much larger clone lies one base from this, so it may be a read error. The rearrangement joins TRBV9 to TRBJ2-7, with TRBD2 matching over 7 bases. CDR3 length: 15 amino acids. Germline V CDR1 and CDR2: SGDLS, YYNGEE. Trimming took 0 bases from V and 3 from J; bases not matched to a gene: 6. This CDR3 reads CASSVAGTTYYEQYF. CDR3 bases: TGTGCCAGCAGCGTAGCCGGGACTACATACTACGAGCAGTACTTC.

This clonotype appeared a few times. This sequence joins TRBV5-1 and TRBJ1-3, with D unclear. This CDR3 comprises 13 residues. CDR1 and CDR2 (germline): SGHRS, YFSETQ. V lost 3 bases, J lost 0 bases, and 4 bases lay in between. CDR3: CASSSFSGNTIYF. CDR3 coding DNA: TGCGCCAGCAGCTCATTCTCTGGAAACACCATATATTTT.

This clonotype was counted ten times or more. This sequence joins TRBV5-1 and TRBJ2-1; D not certain. Trimming removed 3 bases at V and 0 bases at J, with 16 bases between. The CDR3 runs to 17 residues. Germline assignment: CDR1 SGHRS and CDR2 YFSETQ. The CDR3 protein is CASSSLRGTGSYNEQFF. The CDR3 region has the DNA TGCGCCAGCAGCTCTCTTCGCGGCACGGGCTCCTACAATGAGCAGTTCTTC. The variable domain in full, with the rest retrieved from reference TRBV5-1 and TRBJ2-1, is KAGVTQTPRYLIKTRGQQVTLSCSPISGHRSVSWYQQTPGQGLQFLFEYFSETQRNKGNFPGRFSGRQFSNSRSEMNVSTLELGDSALYLCASSSLRGTGSYNEQFFGPGTRLTVL.

The table lists this clonotype with many counts. This chain uses TRBV5-1 with TRBJ1-1; D call uncertain. The V end lost 4 bases, the J end lost 0 bases, and 10 bases lay between the germline ends. The length of the CDR3 is 14 residues. Per germline, CDR1 SGHRS and CDR2 YFSETQ. CDR3 sequence (DNA): TGCGCCAGCAGCAGGGCTGGGATGAACACTGAAGCTTTCTTT. Translated, it gives CASSRAGMNTEAFF.

This clonotype occurred a few times. V is TRBV9 and J is TRBJ2-2; D remains ambiguous. V lost 2 bases and J 0 bases, leaving 11 bases between the germline ends. The V gene's germline CDR1 is SGDLS and CDR2 YYNGEE. This CDR3 has 16 amino acids. The chain's CDR3 is CASSVGLFANTGELFF. The CDR3 DNA reads as TGTGCCAGCAGCGTCGGGCTTTTTGCGAACACCGGGGAGCTGTTTTTT.

This clonotype has just a few counts. The CDR3 nucleotides read TGTGCCAGCAGGTACACAGGGAGAGCCGAAGCTTTCTTT. Amino acid sequence: CASRYTGRAEAFF. This rearrangement joins TRBV12-3 or TRBV12-4 to TRBJ1-1, with D perhaps TRBD1 (6 bases). V was cut by 6 bases and J by 8 bases, with 16 bases left in between. This CDR3 is built from 13 residues.

This clonotype was seen repeatedly, ten times or more. This chain joins TRBV5-8 and TRBJ2-3, with 13 bases that match TRBD2. After removal of 3 bases from V and 2 bases from J, the junction contained 3 bases not matched to a gene. Germline assignment: CDR1 SGHTS and CDR2 YDEGEE. The CDR3 is 16 amino acids. The CDR3 sequence: CASSSTSGGLTDTQYF. The CDR3 bases are TGTGCCAGCAGCTCGACTAGCGGGGGGCTCACAGATACGCAGTATTTT. Filled out from reference TRBV5-8 and TRBJ2-3, the complete variable domain reads EAGVTQSPTHLIKTRGQQATLRCSPISGHTSVYWYQQALGLGLQFLLWYDEGEERNRGNFPPRFSGRQFPNYSSELNVNALELEDSALYLCASSSTSGGLTDTQYFGPGTRLTVL.

There are many counts of this clonotype. The chain has TRBV28 and TRBJ1-5; possibly TRBD1 for D (6 bases). This CDR3 has 16 amino acids. V gave up 3 bases and J gave up 2 bases, with 14 bases separating them. Germline-derived CDR1 and CDR2 are MDHEN and SYDVKM. Here the CDR3 DNA reads TGTGCCAGCAGTTTCCGGGGGCGCGGGGGCAATCAGCCCCAGCATTTT. Residues: CASSFRGRGGNQPQHF. Full variable domain (missing parts from reference TRBV28 and TRBJ1-5): DVKVTQSSRYLVKRTGEKVFLECVQDMDHENMFWYRQDPGLGLRLIYFSYDVKMKEKGDIPEGYSVSREKKERFSLILESASTNQTSMYLCASSFRGRGGNQPQHFGDGTRLSIL.

This clonotype was counted many times. The chain links TRBV24-1 to TRBJ2-2, with 8 bases identical to TRBD1. There are 15 residues in the CDR3. Germline CDR1 is KGHDR and CDR2 is SFDVKD. V lost 3 bases to trimming and J lost 5 bases; unmatched junction nucleotides: 4. The CDR3 bases are TGTGCCACCAGTGATGGCAGGGGGCCAACCGGGGAGCTGTTTTTT. It is translated as CATSDGRGPTGELFF.

Many counts were recorded for this clonotype. The rearrangement joins TRBV10-2 to TRBJ2-7; TRBD2 might be the D (7 bases). Germline V gene data show CDR1 as WSHSY and CDR2 as SAAADI. The CDR3 spans 14 residues. The V end was cut by 3 bases, the J end by 2 bases, with 11 bases between. The CDR3 DNA reads TGCGCCAGCAGTGACGAGGGGGGGACCTACGAGCAGTACTTC. As protein: CASSDEGGTYEQYF.

This clonotype was found a few times. Sequence at one end of the junction differs from germline and may be a read error. J is TRBJ1-6 and V is TRBV5-6; 8 bases are a match to TRBD1. The germline CDR1 and CDR2 sequences are SGHDT and YYEEEE. The CDR3 covers 15 residues. The CDR3 DNA sequence: TGTGCCAGCAGCTTGTGGGACAGGTATAATTCACCCCTCAACTTT. Its protein product is CASSLWDRYNSPLNF.